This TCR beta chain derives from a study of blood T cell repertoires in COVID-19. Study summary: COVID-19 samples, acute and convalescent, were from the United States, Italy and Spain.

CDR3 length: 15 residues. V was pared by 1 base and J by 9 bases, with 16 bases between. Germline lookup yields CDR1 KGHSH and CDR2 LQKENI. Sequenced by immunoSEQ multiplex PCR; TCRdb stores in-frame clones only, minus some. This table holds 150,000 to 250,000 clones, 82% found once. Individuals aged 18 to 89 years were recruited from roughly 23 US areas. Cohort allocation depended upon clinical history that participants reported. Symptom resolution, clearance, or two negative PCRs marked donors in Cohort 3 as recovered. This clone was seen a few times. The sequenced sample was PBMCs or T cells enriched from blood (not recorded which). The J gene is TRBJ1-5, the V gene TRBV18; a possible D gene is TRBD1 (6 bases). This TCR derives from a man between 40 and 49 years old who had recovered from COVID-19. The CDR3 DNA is TGTGCCAGCTCACCACGGGACACGGGATCGGTGCCCCAGCATTTT. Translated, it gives CASSPRDTGSVPQHF.